The rows below give T cell receptor beta chains drawn from one sample of a study of T cells in Graves' hyperthyroidism and ophthalmopathy. One entry per CDR3 protein, called by TCRdb with MiXCR from the multiplex PCR reads. The sample shows roughly 660,000 distinct CDR3 sequences, 17% of them seen only once. The specimen was blood. The receptor set was obtained from a man in his forties or fifties with Graves' hyperthyroidism. Both conserved end residues are part of each CDR3. The D gene is left open where the match is weak. Where a row states a size, it is once, few, many or the class of an expanded clone; other rows omit it.

D: -; size: -; V: TRBV4-3; J: TRBJ1-5; CDR3: CASPWGTRGLGNQPQHF; DNA: TGCGCCAGCCCGTGGGGGACCCGCGGCTTGGGCAATCAGCCCCAGCATTTT
D: TRBD2; size: -; V: TRBV7-9; J: TRBJ2-1; CDR3: CASSPGTSGSADEQFF; DNA: TGTGCCAGCAGCCCCGGGACTAGCGGGAGTGCAGATGAGCAGTTCTTC
D: -; size: many; V: TRBV6-2/TRBV6-3; J: TRBJ2-7; CDR3: CASSYLAEQYF; DNA: TGTGCCAGCAGTTATCTAGCGGAGCAGTACTTC
D: -; size: many; V: TRBV15; J: TRBJ1-4; CDR3: CATSEEAGGWEKLFF; DNA: TGTGCCACCAGCGAAGAGGCTGGAGGATGGGAAAAACTGTTTTTT
D: -; size: many; V: TRBV19; J: TRBJ1-2; CDR3: CASSPTIEPRGYTF; DNA: TGTGCCAGTAGTCCCACCATCGAGCCACGGGGCTACACCTTC
D: -; size: -; V: TRBV24-1; J: TRBJ2-5; CDR3: CATTGPGETQYF; DNA: TGTGCCACCACTGGACCTGGGGAGACCCAGTACTTC
D: -; size: -; V: TRBV30; J: TRBJ1-3; CDR3: CAWGTSSGNTIYF; DNA: TGTGCCTGGGGGACAAGCTCTGGAAACACCATATATTTT
D: -; size: -; V: TRBV5-1; J: TRBJ1-1; CDR3: CASSAGLQAFF; DNA: TGCGCCAGCAGCGCCGGACTGCAAGCTTTCTTT
D: TRBD2; size: many; V: TRBV28; J: TRBJ2-1; CDR3: CASSLITSGKTYNEQFF; DNA: TGTGCCAGCAGTTTAATCACTAGCGGGAAGACCTACAATGAGCAGTTCTTC
D: -; size: many; V: TRBV27; J: TRBJ2-1; CDR3: CASVLTGESYNEQFF; DNA: TGTGCCAGCGTGTTGACGGGAGAGTCCTACAATGAGCAGTTCTTC
D: -; size: many; V: TRBV11-1; J: TRBJ1-5; CDR3: CASSTQGSNQPQHF; DNA: TGTGCCAGCAGCACCCAGGGGTCAAATCAGCCCCAGCATTTT
D: -; size: -; V: TRBV2; J: TRBJ2-6; CDR3: CASSRTAFDSGANVLTF; DNA: TGTGCCAGCAGTCGGACAGCCTTTGACTCTGGGGCCAACGTCCTGACTTTC
D: -; size: -; V: TRBV7-9; J: TRBJ1-3; CDR3: CASSPDRSGNTIYF; DNA: TGTGCCAGCAGTCCCGATCGTTCTGGAAACACCATATATTTT
D: -; size: many; V: TRBV2; J: TRBJ1-1; CDR3: CASTQGFYTEAFF; DNA: TGTGCCAGTACACAGGGTTTTTACACTGAAGCTTTCTTT
D: TRBD2; size: once; V: TRBV6-5; J: TRBJ2-5; CDR3: CASIYIREGRETQYF; DNA: TGTGCCAGCATTTACATCAGGGAGGGAAGAGAGACCCAGTACTTC
D: TRBD1; size: many; V: TRBV29-1; J: TRBJ2-5; CDR3: CSGITEIPRQGETQYF; DNA: TGCAGCGGGATCACCGAAATACCAAGACAGGGCGAGACCCAGTACTTC
D: -; size: many; V: TRBV2; J: TRBJ2-7; CDR3: CATHKTGDYEQYF; DNA: TGTGCCACTCATAAGACTGGAGACTACGAGCAGTACTTC
D: -; size: few; V: TRBV7-2; J: TRBJ2-1; CDR3: CASSVVALSYNEQFF; DNA: TGTGCCAGCAGCGTGGTGGCACTGTCCTACAATGAGCAGTTCTTC
D: -; size: many; V: TRBV12-3/TRBV12-4; J: TRBJ2-6; CDR3: CASLKMGANVLTF; DNA: TGTGCCAGCCTGAAAATGGGGGCCAACGTCCTGACTTTC
D: TRBD1; size: -; V: TRBV9; J: TRBJ1-1; CDR3: CASSPQTGGVTEAFF; DNA: TGTGCCAGCAGCCCTCAGACAGGGGGCGTCACTGAAGCTTTCTTT
D: TRBD2; size: many; V: TRBV20-1; J: TRBJ2-1; CDR3: CSAREGLVILNEQFF; DNA: TGCAGTGCTAGAGAGGGACTAGTAATATTAAATGAGCAGTTCTTC
D: -; size: many; V: TRBV3-1; J: TRBJ1-2; CDR3: CASRSEANYGYTF; DNA: TGTGCCAGCAGATCAGAAGCGAACTATGGCTACACCTTC
D: -; size: few; V: TRBV19; J: TRBJ2-3; CDR3: CASSSGTNPADTQYF; DNA: TGTGCCAGTAGTTCCGGGACAAACCCCGCAGATACGCAGTATTTT
D: TRBD1; size: many; V: TRBV12-3/TRBV12-4; J: TRBJ1-5; CDR3: CASSPTGGPHQPQHF; DNA: TGTGCCAGCAGTCCTACAGGGGGCCCTCATCAGCCCCAGCATTTT
D: -; size: many; V: TRBV12-3/TRBV12-4; J: TRBJ1-4; CDR3: CASTGRNNEKLFF; DNA: TGTGCCAGCACAGGGCGAAATAATGAAAAACTGTTTTTT
D: TRBD1; size: -; V: TRBV20-1; J: TRBJ2-6; CDR3: CSARGGQGNNVLTF; DNA: TGCAGTGCTAGAGGCGGACAGGGAAACAACGTCCTGACTTTC
D: TRBD1; size: many; V: TRBV12-5; J: TRBJ2-5; CDR3: CASGFGQGPGETQYF; DNA: TGTGCTAGTGGTTTTGGACAGGGTCCAGGGGAGACCCAGTACTTC
D: TRBD1; size: -; V: TRBV7-9; J: TRBJ2-4; CDR3: CASSPLTGGGRNIQYF; DNA: TGTGCCAGCAGCCCTCTGACAGGGGGAGGTAGAAACATTCAGTACTTC
D: -; size: -; V: TRBV10-3; J: TRBJ1-1; CDR3: CAISQTLNTEAFF; DNA: TGTGCCATCAGCCAGACCCTGAACACTGAAGCTTTCTTT